Shown below are 10 T cell receptor beta chains from a single sample sequenced in a study of blood T cell repertoires in COVID-19 (dated by TCRdb to about 2020). Library method: the immunoSEQ multiplex PCR assay. TCRdb took over this immuneACCESS table, retaining in-frame rearrangements with V and J assigned. Such tables are incomplete; in checked studies, under half of the missing clones stem from an unresolved V gene, and the remainder is unexplained. The table for this sample lists over 200,000 clones; around 90% of them were counted only once. The ten largest clonotypes hold roughly 2.6% of the sample. Sequencing was done on a sample of peripheral blood. The receptors were gathered from a man aged 25-40 years with COVID-19, enrolled during active disease.

CDR3 loop: CASSPPSGESGPGGYTF. CDR3 DNA sequence: TGTGCCAGCTCACCACCTTCTGGGGAGTCTGGCCCGGGAGGCTACACCTTC. This chain connects TRBV18 to TRBJ1-2, with D hard to call. CDR3 length: 17 residues. From germline, CDR1 is KGHSH and CDR2 LQKENI. The ends were cut back, 0 bases at V and 8 bases at J, with 22 bases in the middle.

This chain connects TRBV7-3 to TRBJ2-2; TRBD1 aligns across 9 bases. V dropped 5 bases and J dropped 12; count of bases not matched to a gene: 4. The CDR3 is 12 residues long. Per the germline V gene, CDR1 is SGHTA and CDR2 is FQGTGA. CDR3: CASSPGTGKLFF. The CDR3 DNA reads TGTGCCAGCAGCCCCGGGACAGGGAAGCTGTTTTTT.

The chain joins TRBV19 to TRBJ2-7; weak D call: TRBD1 (6 bases). The CDR3 length is 11 residues. Trimming removed 5 bases at V and 6 bases at J, with 8 bases between. Germline V gives CDR1 LNHDA, CDR2 SQIVND (reference sequence). This chain's CDR3 is CASSAGVEQYF. The CDR3 DNA reads as TGTGCCAGTAGTGCAGGGGTCGAGCAGTACTTC.

The chain employs TRBV7-9 and TRBJ2-7; weak D call: TRBD1 (5 bases). Germline assignment: CDR1 SEHNR and CDR2 FQNEAQ (reference sequence). The CDR3 has 12 amino acids. V lost 5 bases to trimming and J lost 6 bases, with 11 bases between them. The CDR3 here is CASSTGHPEQYF. The CDR3 DNA is TGTGCCAGCAGCACCGGACACCCCGAGCAGTACTTC.

This clone appeared a few times. The chain carries TRBV9 and TRBJ2-3; D not certain. V gave up 0 bases and J gave up 0 bases, with 8 bases separating them. CDR1 SGDLS and CDR2 YYNGEE come from the germline V gene. This CDR3 has 15 residues. The CDR3 DNA reads as TGTGCCAGCAGCGTAGGGCCTTTAAGCACAGATACGCAGTATTTT. This encodes CASSVGPLSTDTQYF.

The V call is TRBV5-8, the J call TRBJ1-1; tentative D call: TRBD1 (5 bases). CDR3 size: 14 residues. Germline CDR1 is SGHTS and CDR2 is YDEGEE. Between the trimmed V and J ends, which lost 4 bases and 0 bases, there was a span of 10 bases. Written as DNA, the CDR3 is TGTGCCAGCAGCCCGGGACTACTGAACACTGAAGCTTTCTTT. Translated, it gives CASSPGLLNTEAFF.

This sequence joins TRBV9 and TRBJ1-4, with D hard to call. This CDR3 contains 15 residues. Trimming shortened V by 3 bases and J by 7 bases, and 16 bases separated the two germline ends. Looked up from germline, CDR1 is SGDLS and CDR2 is YYNGEE. This chain's CDR3 is CASSALGERSEKLFF. CDR3 DNA: TGTGCCAGCAGCGCTCTCGGGGAGCGGAGTGAAAAACTGTTTTTT.

The V call is TRBV2, the J call TRBJ1-3; 7 nucleotides agree with TRBD1. Trimming took 5 bases from V and 0 from J; bases not matched to a gene: 10. The CDR3 consists of 17 residues. Germline V gene sequence: CDR1 SNHLY, CDR2 FYNNEI. In DNA, the CDR3 is TGTGCCAGCAGTCTCCTGCTTGGACAGGTCTCTGGAAACACCATATATTTT. This translates into CASSLLLGQVSGNTIYF.

This sequence joins TRBV18 and TRBJ2-7; 7 positions match TRBD1. The CDR3 contains 13 residues. V was clipped by 3 bases and J by 6 bases; unmatched bases: 5. CDR1 and CDR2 from the germline V gene are KGHSH and LQKENI. CDR3 bases: TGTGCCAGCTCACCTTCGGACAGGCGCGAGCAGTACTTC. Translated: CASSPSDRREQYF.

This clone was counted once. This sequence joins TRBV6-4 and TRBJ2-2, with D possibly being TRBD2 (6 bases). CDR1 and CDR2 from the germline V gene are MRHNA and SNTAGT. Trimming left V 0 bases short and J 4 bases short, with 12 bases between. The CDR3 covers 16 residues. CDR3 bases: TGTGCCAGCAGTGACTCCGGGGGAATAGGCACCGGGGAGCTGTTTTTT. It codes for CASSDSGGIGTGELFF.